This record looks at one T cell receptor beta chain sequence and its context. Its antigen is unknown. These data originate in a study of T cells after yellow fever vaccination. General study results and limits: Weaker, the secondary response had a peak occurring faster, on day 5 versus 15. Abundant bulk-population clonotypes could contaminate the FACS-sorted repertoires. A large majority of primary-vaccination clones showed up again after the booster (approximately 96% CD4, approximately 90% CD8).

In making TCR cDNA, 5'RACE template switching added a universal primer site and UMIs to it. Each CDR3 protein gets one entry after TCRdb re-called the 5' RACE reads with MiXCR. The sample includes around 260,000 distinct CDR3 sequences, around 5.3% of them seen just once. This CDR3 has 15 residues. Trimming stripped 6 bases from V and 8 bases from J, with 23 bases between. This clonotype originated in a man aged 18 to 30 who received the YFV17D yellow fever vaccine. The chain combines TRBV12-3 or TRBV12-4 with TRBJ2-7, with a tentative D call TRBD2 (6 bases). This specimen consisted of CD4+ T cells sorted from PBMCs, obtained on the day of the yellow fever booster vaccination. The CDR3 region is CASRSGRRALHQQYF. The CDR3, as DNA: TGTGCCAGCAGGTCGGGACGGAGGGCGCTCCACCAGCAGTACTTC.